This record covers a single T cell receptor (beta chain). Its antigen is not known. Unmatched junction bases numbered 8, after V lost 6 bases and J lost 5 bases. Germline V gives CDR1 SQVTM, CDR2 ANQGSEA. The CDR3 sequence is 13 residues long. A multiplex PCR was run with 60 Vbeta primers and 13 Jbeta primers. Authors' methods: Later work found 65 million to 100 million unique TCR beta chains, with 9.5 million to 14 million shared. The assay was immunoSEQ multiplex PCR, and TCRdb's table has in-frame clones only and misses some. V, J and clone size were drawn from that table, and D and trimming were deduced from the DNA. The table includes 70,000 to 90,000 clones, 65% to 70% detected once. The sample comes from a study of cytomegalovirus exposure and HLA in healthy donors. Study-wide results and limits: It was assumed in the presence/absence analyses that sequencing depth was roughly uniform across donors. The study designated roughly 160 TCR beta chains cytomegalovirus-associated. TCR beta chains associated with HLA were, in a later analysis, more clonally expanded than equally common others.

The rearrangement uses TRBV29-1 and TRBJ2-7, with TRBD1 matching 9 bases. Input material: PBMCs. The receptor was derived from a man between 40 and 49 years old in good health and CMV-seropositive. The CDR3 coding sequence is TGCAGCGTAAAACAGGGGGCGAGCGACGAGCAGTACTTC. Translated, it gives CSVKQGASDEQYF.